This T cell receptor (beta chain) was profiled in a study of blood T cells in healthy people across ages (dated by TCRdb to the mid-2010s). With respect to the entire study: In model experiments, template switching captured roughly one uniquely barcoded TCR beta cDNA molecule for every two T cells. For two donors (one aged 18 to 29 and one aged 80 or older), the study analyzed two additional independent replicas of 1 million unique cDNA reads from the same blood draw. To track age-related changes in TCR beta repertoire diversity, the study relied on deep sequencing normalized with unique cDNA molecular identifiers. Donors were grouped into four age groups: young (average approximately 15 years), middle-aged (roughly 40), aged (around 66) and long-lived (82). Broad study findings and their caveats: Because the CMV infection status of the donors was unknown, age-related changes in expanded clonotypes may potentially have been confounded. Observed TCR beta diversity per million T cells fell roughly linearly with age, and a significant reduction was already apparent by age approximately 41. Observed TCR beta diversity correlated strongly with the percentage of naive T cells measured by flow cytometry. Estimates of total diversity from one million sequenced T cells were regarded as lower bounds and underestimates. Compared with the aged group, more naive CD4+ T cells, fewer expanded clones and increased TCR diversity were shown by the long-lived group, suggesting age selection. Bulk unsorted PBMC profiling prevented conclusive comparison of naive and antigen-experienced compartments.

Receptor libraries were prepared by 5' RACE. Sequencing was carried out with an Illumina HiSeq 2500. A second PCR of 7 to 11 cycles was performed with a sample-barcoded 5' primer and a J-beta primer mix. A template-switch 5' adaptor carrying 12 random nucleotides introduced a unique molecular identifier onto each TCR beta cDNA molecule. Each sample yielded at least 3 million CDR3-containing paired-end reads. The Mint cDNA synthesis kit, primed by a TRBC-specific oligonucleotide, was used to synthesize first-strand cDNA from all RNA. Following uracil-DNA glycosylase treatment, a first 18-cycle PCR with universal primers M1SS and BC2_uni_R was performed on all cDNA. The study's processing was this. Each sample was normalized by randomly selecting 1 million high-quality reads, each carrying a distinct molecular identifier. Instead of being binned into consensus sequences, reads that shared molecular identifiers were thrown out. CDR3 identification, clonotype clustering and error correction used MiTCR with a Q25 quality threshold and the strictest error-elimination algorithm. A nonparametric unseen species model with Euler transformation was used to estimate lower-bound total TCR beta diversity. TCRdb trimmed the raw reads at Q25, called clones with MiXCR and kept productive beta chains. Each CDR3 protein gets just one entry, which takes the most common genes and DNA from the rows behind it. V and J calls and clone size were set by TCRdb, not the authors. The sample table records about 930,000 distinct CDR3 sequences; 25% to 30% of these occur just once. The ten most abundant clones make up roughly 10% of the sample.

The donors were around 39 Caucasian individuals from Russia, aged roughly 6 to 100 years, who were systemically healthy. Each donor gave 8 to 10 milliliters of peripheral blood, drawn into EDTA-treated Vacutainer tubes. Ficoll-Paque density-gradient centrifugation was used to isolate PBMCs, with at least 6.5 million per sample. Total RNA, at least 6 micrograms per sample, was extracted from PBMCs with Trizol reagent. Naive CD45RAhigh/CD27high T cell percentages were measured by flow cytometry on a PBMC aliquot from every donor. From the cysteine through the phenylalanine, the CDR3 covers 13 amino acids. CDR3 DNA only is kept here, 39 bases in frame from base 1. In the germline V gene (reference sequence), CDR1 corresponds to DFQATT and CDR2 to SNEGSKA. Clipping removes 6 bases from V and 2 bases from J, with 7 as the unmatched junction base count. This clonotype was counted many times. Its target antigen remains unknown. It has no much larger one-base neighbor in the sample; base qualities were not kept.

These data were likewise used in another study, on T cells of mothers and their children. The second paper further reports: Nine systemically healthy Caucasian individuals, comprising three mothers and their six children, were included as donors. cDNA synthesis used all of the extracted RNA, with roughly 1.6 ug of RNA in each 15 ul reaction. In the second PCR, the M1S primer added sample barcodes and 2-4 random nucleotides. Each mother yielded over 8 million TCR beta CDR3 reads and each child 3 million to 3.5 million reads. Thymic selection shapes the output of TCR recombination in a similar way in related and unrelated pairs, and inherited differences have a minor effect. Normalized repertoire overlap was always slightly but never significantly higher in related than unrelated mother-child pairs. No persistent microchimeric T cell clones were detected, at a sensitivity of approximately 100 clones per million clonotypes. In the study, deep NGS was used to compare the TCR beta repertoires of mothers and children, and features distinguishing related mother-child pairs from unrelated individuals were sought. Mothers averaged about 40 +/- 4 years of age and children averaged about 12 +/- 4 years. After adapters were ligated using NEBNext reagents, the libraries underwent 100+100 nt paired-end sequencing on an Illumina HiSeq 2000. To avoid cross-contamination, the mother libraries and the child libraries were prepared a month apart and sequenced in separate runs. Between roughly 450,000 and 2,200,000 distinct TCR beta clonotypes were identified per donor. Naive TCR beta clonotypes were estimated from low-frequency clonotypes matched to each donor's FACS-determined naive share, without sorting.

The sample taken for sequencing was blood. The sequence was obtained from a woman aged 40 to 50 in good health. The rearranged chain carries TRBV20-1 and TRBJ2-7; TRBD2 matches 7 bases in the middle. The CDR3 loop reads CSAQRGNTYEQYF. The sequenced DNA is TGCAGTGCCCAGCGGGGTAACACCTACGAGCAGTACTTC.